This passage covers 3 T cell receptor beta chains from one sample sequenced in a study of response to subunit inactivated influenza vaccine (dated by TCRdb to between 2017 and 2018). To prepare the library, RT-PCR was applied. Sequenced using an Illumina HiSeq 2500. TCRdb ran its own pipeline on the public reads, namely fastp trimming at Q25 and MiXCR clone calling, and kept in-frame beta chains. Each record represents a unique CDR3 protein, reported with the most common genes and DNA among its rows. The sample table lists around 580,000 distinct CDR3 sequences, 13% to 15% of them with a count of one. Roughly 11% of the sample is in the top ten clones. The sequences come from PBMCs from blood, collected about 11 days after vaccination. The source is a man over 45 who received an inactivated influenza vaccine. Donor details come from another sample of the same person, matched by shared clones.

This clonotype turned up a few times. For the CDR3, the DNA is TGTGCCAGCAGCCAAGGGTCCCTACCCTACAATGAGCAGTTCTTC. It yields the protein CASSQGSLPYNEQFF. The rearrangement links TRBV3-1 to TRBJ2-1; D gene uncertain. The CDR3 extends over 15 amino acids. The germline CDR1 and CDR2 sequences are LGHDT and YNNKEL (reference sequence). V lost 1 base and J lost 2, with 9 bases in between.

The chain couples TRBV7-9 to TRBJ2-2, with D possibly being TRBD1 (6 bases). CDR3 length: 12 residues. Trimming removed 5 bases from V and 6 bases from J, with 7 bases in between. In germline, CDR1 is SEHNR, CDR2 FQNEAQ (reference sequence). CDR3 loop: CASSRTAGELFF. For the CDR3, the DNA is TGTGCCAGCAGCCGGACAGCCGGGGAGCTGTTTTTT.

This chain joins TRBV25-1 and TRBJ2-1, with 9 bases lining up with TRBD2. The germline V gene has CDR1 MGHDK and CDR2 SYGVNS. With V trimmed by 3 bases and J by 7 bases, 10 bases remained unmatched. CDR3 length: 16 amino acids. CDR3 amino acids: CASSDPAGGVDNEQFF. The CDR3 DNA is TGTGCCAGCAGTGACCCAGCGGGAGGAGTAGATAATGAGCAGTTCTTC.